In its sample, the clone carrying this T cell receptor beta chain was seen once. The CDR3 is 15 amino acids. Trimming removed 1 base from V and 4 bases from J, with 11 bases in between. From germline, CDR1 is SGHDT and CDR2 YYEEEE. The data originate from a study of shared clonotypes between healthy human individuals. Samples underwent the assay at deep level. Each PCR replicate run on unsorted PBMC took in about 0.3 ug DNA, some 28,000 T cell genomes. It was on ten immunoSEQ deep assay plates that unsorted PBMC DNA was sequenced. Produced via immunoSEQ multiplex PCR; TCRdb's table is partial and in-frame only. The sample lists about 490,000 clones, around 85% occurring once.

The V call is TRBV5-6, the J call TRBJ2-2, with a tentative D call TRBD2 (5 bases). Source material: PBMCs. This clonotype originated in a woman in her thirties or forties in good health. Some clones in this sample may be carry-over from other donors' samples. This chain's CDR3 is CASSLYGMGTGELFF. CDR3 DNA sequence: TGTGCCAGCAGCTTGTACGGGATGGGCACCGGGGAGCTGTTTTTT.